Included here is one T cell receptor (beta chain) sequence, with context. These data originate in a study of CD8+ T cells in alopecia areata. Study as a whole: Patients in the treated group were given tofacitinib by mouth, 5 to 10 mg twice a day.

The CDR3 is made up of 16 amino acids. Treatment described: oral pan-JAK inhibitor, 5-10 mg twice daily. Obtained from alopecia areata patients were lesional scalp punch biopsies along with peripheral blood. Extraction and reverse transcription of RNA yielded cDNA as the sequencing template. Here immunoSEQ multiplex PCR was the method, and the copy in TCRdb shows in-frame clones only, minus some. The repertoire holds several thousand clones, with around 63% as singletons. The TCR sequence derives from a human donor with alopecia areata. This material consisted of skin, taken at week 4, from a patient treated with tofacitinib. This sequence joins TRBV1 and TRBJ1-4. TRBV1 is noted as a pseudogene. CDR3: CTSSVSIRAPNEKLFF. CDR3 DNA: TGCACCAGCAGCGTTAGCATAAGGGCCCCTAATGAAAAACTGTTTTTT.